The 9 T cell receptor beta chains below were found in one sample sequenced in a study of cytomegalovirus exposure and HLA in healthy donors. Profiled with immunoSEQ multiplex PCR; TCRdb holds only in-frame clones, not every one. The table records roughly 150,000 clones, approximately 91% of them present only once. Specimen: PBMCs. The receptors come from a woman under 30 in good health and CMV-seropositive.

V and J are TRBV5-1 and TRBJ2-7, with TRBD2 matching over 7 bases. CDR1 is SGHRS and CDR2 is YFSETQ in the germline V gene. The V segment lost 4 bases and the J segment 4 bases; nucleotides outside the gene matches: 8. The CDR3 covers 14 residues. The CDR3 loop is CASSPRPGGYEQYF. CDR3 bases: TGCGCCAGCAGCCCCAGACCGGGAGGTTACGAGCAGTACTTC.

CDR3 sequence: CASSYSWAMNTEAFF. In DNA, the CDR3 is TGTGCCAGCAGTTACTCTTGGGCTATGAACACTGAAGCTTTCTTT. This rearrangement joins TRBV6-5 to TRBJ1-1, with D hard to call. This CDR3 has 15 residues. The germline V and J ends were trimmed by 0 bases and 0 bases, with 8 bases remaining between them. The germline CDR1 and CDR2 sequences are MNHEY and SVGAGI.

V gene TRBV2 combines with J gene TRBJ2-5, with 7 bases aligning to TRBD1. Looked up from germline, CDR1 is SNHLY and CDR2 is FYNNEI. CDR3 length: 15 residues. V gave up 1 base and J gave up 4 bases; unmatched junction bases: 6. CDR3 region: CASSEVAGGGETQYF. The CDR3 bases are TGTGCCAGCAGTGAAGTGGCAGGGGGTGGAGAGACCCAGTACTTC.

This clone was picked up a small number of times. This sequence joins TRBV6-4 and TRBJ2-1; D might be TRBD1 (7 bases). Germline assignment: CDR1 MRHNA and CDR2 SNTAGT. The CDR3 has 15 amino acids. V was trimmed by 3 bases and J by 6 bases, leaving 15 bases between them. CDR3 DNA: TGTGCCAGCAGTGAGCAGGGGGAGACTAGCAATGAGCAGTTCTTC. This gives the protein CASSEQGETSNEQFF.

The chain has TRBV30 and TRBJ1-1, with unresolved D. This CDR3 has 16 amino acids. CDR1 and CDR2 (germline): GTSNPN, SVGIG (reference sequence). Trimming stripped 2 bases from V and 1 base from J, with 17 bases between. This CDR3 reads CAWSPLRGQANTEAFF. The CDR3 bases are TGTGCCTGGAGTCCCCTAAGAGGGCAGGCGAACACTGAAGCTTTCTTT.

The chain has TRBV18 and TRBJ2-3, with TRBD1 matching 8 bases. V shed 6 bases, J shed 4 bases, and the junction held 6 bases outside the gene matches. CDR3 length: 14 amino acids. Germline-derived CDR1 and CDR2 are KGHSH and LQKENI. The CDR3 spells CASSRTGPADTQYF. The DNA for the CDR3 is TGTGCCAGCTCCAGGACAGGGCCAGCAGATACGCAGTATTTT.

The J gene is TRBJ2-7, the V gene TRBV6-5, with TRBD1 identical over 7 bases. V was pared by 6 bases and J by 5 bases, with 7 bases of the junction left unmatched. Germline CDR1 and CDR2: MNHEY and SVGAGI. This CDR3 has 13 residues. The DNA for the CDR3 is TGTGCCAGCAGCCTAGACAGGGTCCACGAGCAGTACTTC. It encodes CASSLDRVHEQYF.

On this clone: The junction departs from the called germline gene at one end, perhaps through a read error. This chain uses TRBV7-7 with TRBJ2-2; 7 bases match TRBD1. This CDR3 spans 14 amino acids. CDR1 is SSHAT, CDR2 FNYEAQ, per germline (reference sequence). The CDR3 region is CASSLGTATGELFF. The DNA of the CDR3 is TGTGCTAGCAGCTTAGGGACAGCAACCGGGGAGCTGTTTTTT.

This clone has only a few counts. The rearrangement joins TRBV29-1 to TRBJ1-2; no reliable D call. Between the trimmed V and J ends, which lost 6 bases and 5 bases, there was a span of 13 bases. This CDR3 region has 12 residues. The germline gives CDR1 SQVTM, CDR2 ANQGSEA. CDR3 coding DNA: TGCAGCGTCCAGTCGCCGGGGTATGGCTACACCTTC. Its protein is CSVQSPGYGYTF. The full variable domain, in which reference TRBV29-1 and TRBJ1-2 provide the parts outside the CDR3, is SAVISQKPSRDICQRGTSLTIQCQVDSQVTMMFWYRQQPGQSLTLIATANQGSEATYESGFVIDKFPISRPNLTFSTLTVSNMSPEDSSIYLCSVQSPGYGYTFGSGTRLTVV.